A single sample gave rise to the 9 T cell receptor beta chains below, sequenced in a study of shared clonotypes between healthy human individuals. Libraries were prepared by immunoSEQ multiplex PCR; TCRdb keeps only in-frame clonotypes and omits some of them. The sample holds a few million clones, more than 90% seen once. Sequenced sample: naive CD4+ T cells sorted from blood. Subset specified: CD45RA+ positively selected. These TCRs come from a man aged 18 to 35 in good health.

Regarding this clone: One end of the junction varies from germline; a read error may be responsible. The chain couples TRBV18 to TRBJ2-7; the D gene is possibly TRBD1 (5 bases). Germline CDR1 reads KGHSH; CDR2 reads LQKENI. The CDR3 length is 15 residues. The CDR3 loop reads CASSPRDSTTLPLLF. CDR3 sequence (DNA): TGTGCCAGCTCACCACGCGACAGCACAACGCTCCCTCTCCTATTC.

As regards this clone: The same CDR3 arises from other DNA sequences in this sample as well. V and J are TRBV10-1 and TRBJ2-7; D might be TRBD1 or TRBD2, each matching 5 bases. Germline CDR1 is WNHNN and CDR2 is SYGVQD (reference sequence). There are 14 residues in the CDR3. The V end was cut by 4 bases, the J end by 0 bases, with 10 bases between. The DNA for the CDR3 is TGCGCCAGCAGTGGGGACCGCGACTCCTACGAGCAGTACTTC. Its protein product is CASSGDRDSYEQYF.

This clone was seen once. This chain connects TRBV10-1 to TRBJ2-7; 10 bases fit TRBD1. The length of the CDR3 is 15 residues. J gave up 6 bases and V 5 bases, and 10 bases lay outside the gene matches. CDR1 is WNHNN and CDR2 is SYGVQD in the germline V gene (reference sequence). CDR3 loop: CASSSGGQGGGEQYF. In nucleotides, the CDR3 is TGCGCCAGCAGTTCCGGCGGACAGGGGGGCGGCGAGCAGTACTTC.

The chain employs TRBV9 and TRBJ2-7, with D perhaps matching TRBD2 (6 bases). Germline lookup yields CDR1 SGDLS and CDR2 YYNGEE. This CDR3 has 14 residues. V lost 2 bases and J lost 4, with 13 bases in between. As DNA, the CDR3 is TGTGCCAGCAGCGTCGGGGGTGGGGTATACGAGCAGTACTTC. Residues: CASSVGGGVYEQYF.

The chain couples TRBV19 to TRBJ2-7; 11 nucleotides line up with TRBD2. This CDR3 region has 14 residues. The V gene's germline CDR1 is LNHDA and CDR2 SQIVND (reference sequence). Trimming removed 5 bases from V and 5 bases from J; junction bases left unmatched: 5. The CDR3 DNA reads TGTGCCAGTAGTCTTAGCGGGAGGGCCGACGAGCAGTACTTC. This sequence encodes CASSLSGRADEQYF.

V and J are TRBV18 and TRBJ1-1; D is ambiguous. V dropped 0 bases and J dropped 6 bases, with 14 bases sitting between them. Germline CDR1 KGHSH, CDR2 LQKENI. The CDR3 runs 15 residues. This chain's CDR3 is CASSPPLVKSAEAFF. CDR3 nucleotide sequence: TGTGCCAGCTCACCACCCCTAGTGAAGTCGGCTGAAGCTTTCTTT.

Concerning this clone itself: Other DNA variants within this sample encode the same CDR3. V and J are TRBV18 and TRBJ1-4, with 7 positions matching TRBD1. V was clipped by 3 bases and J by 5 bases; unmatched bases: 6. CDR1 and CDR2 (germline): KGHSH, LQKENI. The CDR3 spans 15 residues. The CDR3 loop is CASSPSTGSNEKLFF. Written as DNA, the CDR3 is TGTGCCAGCTCACCGTCGACAGGGTCGAATGAAAAACTGTTTTTT.

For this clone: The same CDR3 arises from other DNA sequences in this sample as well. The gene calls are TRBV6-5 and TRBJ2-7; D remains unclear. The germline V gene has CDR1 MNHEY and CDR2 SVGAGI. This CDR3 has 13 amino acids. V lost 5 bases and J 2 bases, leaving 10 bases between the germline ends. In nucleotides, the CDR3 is TGTGCCAGCAGTCGGACGGAAGCCTACGAGCAGTACTTC. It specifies CASSRTEAYEQYF.

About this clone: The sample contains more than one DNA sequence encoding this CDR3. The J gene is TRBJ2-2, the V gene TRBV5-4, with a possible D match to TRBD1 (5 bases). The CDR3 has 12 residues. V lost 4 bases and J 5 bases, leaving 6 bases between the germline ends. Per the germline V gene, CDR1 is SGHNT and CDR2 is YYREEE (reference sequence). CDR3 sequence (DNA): TGTGCCAGCAGCCCAGGGACCGGGGAGCTGTTTTTT. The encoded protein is CASSPGTGELFF.